The present T cell receptor (beta chain) was sequenced within a study of tumor-infiltrating lymphocytes in primary liver carcinoma. Starting from roughly 0.5 ug of total RNA, TCR beta cDNA was produced with a primer in the constant region. Researchers made the TCR beta libraries by running three nested multiplex PCR rounds with slightly modified ARM-PCR. The opening two PCR rounds, around 11 cycles each, paired TRBV1-TRBV30 forward primers with a C-beta reverse primer. TCRdb re-analysed the multiplex PCR reads in MiXCR, keeping a single row per CDR3 protein. Of over 35,000 distinct CDR3 sequences detected, about 73% appear once; the ten largest clones hold about a fifth. Joint extraction of RNA and DNA used roughly 20-33 mg of bulk tissue that was unsorted. Details on this clonotype: One end of the junction varies from germline; a read error may be responsible.

Looked up from germline, CDR1 is SGHRS and CDR2 is YFSETQ. The CDR3 length is 15 residues. Sequenced: liver tumor tissue from sampling region 2. Subset: tumor region T2, inferior pole. The rearrangement links TRBV5-1 to TRBJ2-5; D is possibly TRBD2 (5 bases). The sequence came from a man between 40 and 49 years old with primary liver carcinoma and hepatitis B virus infection. CDR3 bases: TGCGCCAGCAGCGAGGTCCCCTCCAACGGGGAGACCCAGCACTTC. Its protein is CASSEVPSNGETQHF.